Described below is a single TCR beta chain sequence and its context. Its antigen is unknown. The record originates from a study of cytomegalovirus exposure and HLA in healthy donors. Study findings and constraints: The productive fraction for most TCR beta V segments was about 90% or about 30% in an earlier analysis. Among the sequence variants, a highly shared cluster was likely an artifact of sequencing.

Germline V gives CDR1 MRHNA, CDR2 SNTAGT. The CDR3 consists of 14 residues. Trimming took 4 bases from V and 7 from J, leaving 16 bases between them. A multiplex PCR was run with 60 Vbeta primers and 13 Jbeta primers. The assay was immunoSEQ multiplex PCR, and TCRdb's table has in-frame clones only and misses some. The profile shows some 220,000 clones, around 80% of them singletons. V and J are TRBV6-4 and TRBJ1-1, with D tentatively TRBD1 (5 bases). This clonotype was sampled from a boy between 5 and 17 years old in good health and CMV-seronegative. Sample: PBMCs. The CDR3 coding sequence is TGTGCCAGCAGTGTGGTAGGTGGGGCAGATGAAGCTTTCTTT. This gives the protein CASSVVGGADEAFF.